The 31 T cell receptor beta chains below all came from one sample that was sequenced in a study of T cells expressing NK-cell markers (dated by TCRdb to the early 2020s). The library came from 5' RACE. The sample was run on an Illumina HiSeq 2000. Based on TCRdb reprocessing of the reads, there is one entry per CDR3 protein sequence, and DNA is missing. This sample's table lists 350,000 to 500,000 distinct CDR3 sequences. The ten largest account for 7.3% of the sample. The sequencing sample was made of blood T cells: a sorted CD56 or NKG2C T cell subset, CD4+ or CD8+ T cells, or bulk PBMC T cells (not recorded which). These receptors were collected from a woman aged 18 to 69 in good health.

The genes are TRBV10-3 and TRBJ1-1; as DNA is missing, the TRBD1 call by TCRdb cannot be tested. This CDR3 comprises 12 residues. CDR1 and CDR2 (germline): ENHRY, SYGVKD. CDR3 region: CATRYGGPEAFF.

V and J are TRBV12-3 or TRBV12-4 and TRBJ1-1; TCRdb returns TRBD1, unconfirmable since there is no DNA. The CDR3 is 15 amino acids. CDR3 region: CASKGPTGVNTEAFF.

CDR3 protein: CASSLVRETDEQFF. This rearrangement joins TRBV5-1 to TRBJ2-1; TCRdb gives TRBD2 as the D gene, but with no DNA this cannot be confirmed. Germline V gene data show CDR1 as SGHRS and CDR2 as YFSETQ. This CDR3 spans 14 amino acids. Combining the CDR3 with reference TRBV5-1 and TRBJ2-1 gives the whole variable domain KAGVTQTPRYLIKTRGQQVTLSCSPISGHRSVSWYQQTPGQGLQFLFEYFSETQRNKGNFPGRFSGRQFSNSRSEMNVSTLELGDSALYLCASSLVRETDEQFFGPGTRLTVL.

This chain joins TRBV3-1 and TRBJ2-1; TCRdb's assignment of TRBD2 cannot be checked, as there is no DNA. Germline CDR1 and CDR2: LGHDT and YNNKEL (reference sequence). CDR3 size: 15 residues. The CDR3 here is CASSPRLADHNEQFF.

The V gene is TRBV4-1, the J gene TRBJ2-7; TCRdb outputs TRBD1, but without DNA this stays unchecked. In germline, CDR1 is MGHRA, CDR2 YSYEKL. This CDR3 spans 15 amino acids. CDR3 residues: CASSQAGQGLYEQYF.

V and J are TRBV6-4 and TRBJ2-6. The CDR3 is made up of 14 amino acids. Germline V CDR1 and CDR2: MRHNA, SNTAGT. CDR3 sequence reads: CASSGGSGANVLTF.

The rearrangement joins TRBV16 to TRBJ1-1; the TCRdb D gene call, TRBD1, has no DNA to confirm it. The V gene's germline CDR1 is KGHSY and CDR2 FQNENV. The CDR3 has 15 amino acids. The CDR3: CASSPVGAVGTEAFF.

The V gene is TRBV20-1, the J gene TRBJ2-7. Per the germline V gene, CDR1 is DFQATT and CDR2 is SNEGSKA (reference sequence). This CDR3 spans 11 amino acids. The CDR3 loop is CSARDWSEQYF.

The chain is built from TRBV20-1 and TRBJ2-3; TCRdb selects TRBD2, and the lack of DNA leaves this call unchecked. The CDR3 runs 14 residues. CDR1 and CDR2 from the germline V gene are DFQATT and SNEGSKA (reference sequence). CDR3 sequence reads: CSALAGGPTDTQYF.

This chain links TRBV20-1 with TRBJ2-1; TCRdb indicates TRBD2, and absent DNA this call remains unverified. CDR1 and CDR2 (germline): DFQATT, SNEGSKA (reference sequence). The CDR3 extends over 15 amino acids. CDR3 region: CSANTGTSGYNEQFF.

V and J are TRBV7-2 and TRBJ2-2. Looked up from germline, CDR1 is SGHTA and CDR2 is FQGNSA. CDR3 length: 13 residues. CDR3 sequence reads: CASSIRPTGELFF.

The J gene is TRBJ1-1, the V gene TRBV7-3; the TCRdb D gene call, TRBD1, has no DNA to confirm it. The CDR3 totals 13 residues. The germline V gene has CDR1 SGHTA and CDR2 FQGTGA. CDR3 protein: CASPSSGVTEAFF.

This sequence joins TRBV12-3 or TRBV12-4 and TRBJ1-5; the D gene TCRdb calls, TRBD1, cannot be checked with no DNA. There are 17 residues in the CDR3. CDR3 sequence: CASSLESGGGGNQPQHF.

The chain combines TRBV7-8 with TRBJ2-1; there is no DNA to check the TCRdb D call of TRBD2. CDR3 length: 15 residues. The germline V gene has CDR1 SGHVS and CDR2 FQNEAQ. The CDR3 is CASSLVLGTSGSLFF.

The chain is built from TRBV3-1 and TRBJ2-1; there is no DNA to check the TCRdb D call of TRBD1. Per the germline V gene, CDR1 is LGHDT and CDR2 is YNNKEL (reference sequence). This CDR3 is 15 amino acids long. The CDR3 region is CASSQRQGSYNEQFF.

The gene calls are TRBV4-3 and TRBJ2-1; TCRdb proposes TRBD1, but this gene call is untestable without DNA. Germline CDR1 is LGHNA and CDR2 is YSLEER. This CDR3 comprises 15 residues. CDR3 amino acids: CASSQDGGGKNEQFF.

This chain uses TRBV5-4 with TRBJ2-1; TCRdb selects TRBD2, and the lack of DNA leaves this call unchecked. The germline gives CDR1 SGHNT, CDR2 YYREEE (reference sequence). This CDR3 region has 15 residues. CDR3 residues: CASSLERREGNEQFF.

The CDR3 loop is CASSPFRGEGLHNEQFF. J is TRBJ2-1 and V is TRBV7-9; with no DNA, the TCRdb D assignment of TRBD2 cannot be verified. This CDR3 contains 17 residues. Germline V gene sequence: CDR1 SEHNR, CDR2 FQNEAQ (reference sequence).

The CDR3 here is CASSGLGAGNYEQYF. The gene calls are TRBV28 and TRBJ2-7; TCRdb picks TRBD1, but there is no DNA to check that call. The CDR3 covers 15 residues. Germline loops: CDR1 MDHEN, CDR2 SYDVKM.

The genes are TRBV4-2 and TRBJ2-7; TCRdb returns TRBD1, unconfirmable since there is no DNA. In germline, CDR1 is LGHNA, CDR2 YNFKEQ. This CDR3 spans 15 amino acids. The chain's CDR3 is CASSQEWDRNYEQYF.

This chain links TRBV5-4 with TRBJ2-1; TCRdb lists TRBD1, though no DNA is available to test this call. Germline loops: CDR1 SGHNT, CDR2 YYREEE (reference sequence). The CDR3 sequence is 15 residues long. The CDR3 sequence: CASRRGTGGYNEQFF.

The chain couples TRBV6-5 to TRBJ1-1; TCRdb calls TRBD1, which cannot be checked without DNA. CDR1 is MNHEY, CDR2 SVGAGI, per germline. This CDR3 comprises 15 residues. The CDR3 region is CASSSQGASADEAFF.

V and J are TRBV10-3 and TRBJ1-2; TCRdb's assignment of TRBD1 cannot be checked, as there is no DNA. Germline CDR1 ENHRY, CDR2 SYGVKD. This CDR3 spans 13 amino acids. CDR3 protein: CAISGPGNYGYTF.

This chain links TRBV12-3 or TRBV12-4 with TRBJ2-1; without DNA, the TCRdb call of TRBD2 cannot be checked. The CDR3 is 15 residues long. The CDR3 sequence: CAVELAGGSYNEQFF.

V is TRBV20-1 and J is TRBJ2-5; TCRdb picks TRBD2, but there is no DNA to check that call. The CDR3 sequence is 11 residues long. Germline V gene data show CDR1 as DFQATT and CDR2 as SNEGSKA (reference sequence). CDR3 amino acids: CSAWGGETQYF.

The chain employs TRBV7-2 and TRBJ2-3; checking the TCRdb D call of TRBD1 is not possible without DNA. The CDR3 runs 17 residues. The germline CDR1 and CDR2 sequences are SGHTA and FQGNSA. CDR3 residues: CASSLEPPTPHTDTQYF.

The rearrangement uses TRBV12-3 or TRBV12-4 and TRBJ1-5; TCRdb returns TRBD1, unconfirmable since there is no DNA. The CDR3 is made up of 16 amino acids. CDR3 sequence reads: CASSLSGQYSNQPQHF.

The chain combines TRBV29-1 with TRBJ2-3; TCRdb selects TRBD1, and the lack of DNA leaves this call unchecked. Germline-derived CDR1 and CDR2 are SQVTM and ANQGSEA. The CDR3 covers 11 residues. The CDR3 is CSTTRVDTQYF.

The chain employs TRBV29-1 and TRBJ2-2; as DNA is missing, the TRBD2 call by TCRdb cannot be tested. The CDR3 runs 13 residues. Germline CDR1 SQVTM, CDR2 ANQGSEA. CDR3: CSGGLPNTGELFF.

The chain has TRBV6-1 and TRBJ1-1; lacking DNA, the TRBD1 call made by TCRdb goes unchecked. This CDR3 has 16 residues. Germline V gives CDR1 MNHNS, CDR2 SASEGT. CDR3 sequence reads: CASNSERGNPNTEAFF.

V and J are TRBV20-1 and TRBJ2-1. CDR1 and CDR2 (germline): DFQATT, SNEGSKA (reference sequence). The CDR3 contains 13 residues. The CDR3 is CSAMSDTYNEQFF.